Listed here is a single TCR beta chain. TCRdb keeps only in-frame clones here, not all; method: immunoSEQ multiplex PCR. The data hold over 75,000 clones, with approximately 94% observed a single time. This specimen belongs to a study of OX40 agonist ivuxolimab in advanced cancers. The CDR3 runs 12 residues. Trimming took 7 bases from V and 2 from J, leaving 10 bases between them. Germline values: CDR1 GTSNPN, CDR2 SVGIG (reference sequence). The source was CD4+ or CD8+ T cells sorted from blood, collected in a trial of the OX40 agonist ivuxolimab. The chain joins TRBV30 to TRBJ2-3, with no clear D. This TCR was sampled from an adult with an advanced solid tumor such as melanoma, head and neck, liver or kidney cancer. The CDR3 sequence is CALSDTTDTQYF. The CDR3 bases are TGTGCCTTAAGTGATACCACAGATACGCAGTATTTT.